This entry is about one T cell receptor (beta chain). This entry is derived from a study of T-cell reconstitution after alpha-beta-depleted transplantation in children. Germline V gives CDR1 SGHNT, CDR2 YENEEA. Trimming removed 7 bases at V and 5 bases at J, with 11 bases between. The CDR3 is 12 amino acids. The authors prepared the TCRbeta library with unique molecular identifiers. A single record per CDR3 protein comes from TCRdb applying MiXCR to the PCR reads. The sample shows about 200,000 distinct CDR3 sequences, more than 12% of them seen only once. This sequence joins TRBV11-3 and TRBJ2-5, with D perhaps matching TRBD1 (6 bases). This receptor was taken from a human donor who donated a stem cell graft to a child with acute lymphoblastic leukemia. The sample consisted of PBMCs from the stem cell graft donor, taken from the stem cell graft. In nucleotides, the CDR3 is TGTGCCAGCAACAACAGGGACGAGACCCAGTACTTC. Its translation is CASNNRDETQYF. Combining the CDR3 with reference TRBV11-3 and TRBJ2-5 gives the whole variable domain EAGVVQSPRYKIIEKKQPVAFWCNPISGHNTLYWYLQNLGQGPELLIRYENEEAVDDSQLPKDRFSAERLKGVDSTLKIQPAELGDSAVYLCASNNRDETQYFGPGTRLLVL.